The TCR beta chain under discussion was sequenced for a study of blood T cells in healthy people across ages. About this clonotype: Its antigen is unknown.

Study results and caveats: A strong correlation was found between TCR beta diversity and the percentage of naive T cells. A conclusive naive versus antigen-experienced comparison was prevented by the unsorted PBMCs.

The ends lost 10 bases at V and 2 bases at J; junction bases unmatched: 23. CDR1 MNHEY and CDR2 SVGEGT come from the germline V gene. The length of the CDR3 is 18 residues. A second PCR, run for roughly 7 to 11 cycles, used a sample-barcoded 5' primer plus a J-beta primer mix. Each cDNA molecule carried a tag from a template-switch adaptor that contained 12 random nucleotides. One entry per CDR3 protein, called by TCRdb with MiXCR from the 5' RACE reads. This table holds hundreds of thousands of distinct CDR3 sequences, around 38% found once. The sample providers were healthy Caucasian people from Russia, aged about 6 to 100.

This clonotype was obtained from a man older than 75 in good health. The source material was blood. The V gene is TRBV6-2 or TRBV6-3, the J gene TRBJ2-7; 7 nucleotides line up with TRBD2. This chain's CDR3 is CANSKANELAPVTYEQYF. The CDR3 region has the DNA TGTGCCAACAGCAAGGCCAACGAACTAGCGCCAGTCACCTACGAGCAGTACTTC.